Detailed here is one T cell receptor (beta chain). This entry belongs to a study of PD-L1 blockade in urothelial cancer. Turning to the study itself: From about 2014, patients received atezolizumab, given as 1,200 mg intravenously every 3 weeks. Each blood sample yielded a median of about 150,000 T cells.

The V and J ends lost 2 bases and 0 bases respectively, with 8 bases between them. The CDR3 spans 14 residues. Germline-derived CDR1 and CDR2 are MRHNA and SNTAGT. Time point noted: pretreatment peripheral blood. The data were produced by immunoSEQ multiplex PCR, yet TCRdb's version contains in-frame clones alone and is incomplete. The repertoire holds 35,000 to 40,000 clones, with over 80% as singletons. V usage is TRBV6-4 and J usage is TRBJ2-7, with a tentative D call TRBD2 (6 bases). This TCR was sampled from a man older than 75 with urothelial cancer. The sample in question was PBMCs, obtained around atezolizumab (anti-PD-L1) treatment. CDR3 in DNA: TGTGCCAGCAGTGACGGCGGGGTCTCCTACGAGCAGTACTTC. Its protein is CASSDGGVSYEQYF.